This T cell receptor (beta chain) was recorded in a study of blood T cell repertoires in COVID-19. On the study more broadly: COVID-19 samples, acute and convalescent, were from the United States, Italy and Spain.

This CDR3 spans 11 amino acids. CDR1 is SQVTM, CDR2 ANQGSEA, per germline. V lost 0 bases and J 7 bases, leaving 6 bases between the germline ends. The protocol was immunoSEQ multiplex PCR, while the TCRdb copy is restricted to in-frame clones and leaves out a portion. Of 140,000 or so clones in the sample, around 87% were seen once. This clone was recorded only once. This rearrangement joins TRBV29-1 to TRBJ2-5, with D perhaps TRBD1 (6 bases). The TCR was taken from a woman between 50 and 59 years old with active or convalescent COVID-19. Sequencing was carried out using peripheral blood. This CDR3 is CSVEDRGTQYF. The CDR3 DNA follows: TGCAGCGTTGAAGACAGGGGGACCCAGTACTTC. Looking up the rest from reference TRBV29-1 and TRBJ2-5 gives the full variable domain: SAVISQKPSRDICQRGTSLTIQCQVDSQVTMMFWYRQQPGQSLTLIATANQGSEATYESGFVIDKFPISRPNLTFSTLTVSNMSPEDSSIYLCSVEDRGTQYFGPGTRLLVL.